This T cell receptor (beta chain) was recorded in a study of blood T cells in healthy people across ages. This CDR3 comprises 11 residues. V dropped 7 bases and J dropped 5 bases, with 8 bases sitting between them. Germline-derived CDR1 and CDR2 are SQVTM and ANQGSEA. PCR was performed a second time for 7 to 11 cycles using a sample-barcoded 5' primer and a J-beta primer mix. A single record per CDR3 protein comes from TCRdb applying MiXCR to the 5' RACE reads. The sample has some 880,000 distinct CDR3 sequences, around 34% seen once. The source of this sequence is a man aged 18 to 30 in good health. Sequencing input: blood. The chain links TRBV29-1 to TRBJ2-2; D is undetermined. CDR3: CSADQTGELFF. CDR3 in DNA: TGCAGCGCCGACCAGACCGGGGAGCTGTTTTTT.